This is a list of T cell receptor beta chains from one sample in a study of technical replicates of blood from four donors. Clones were read by immunoSEQ multiplex PCR, and TCRdb kept only the in-frame ones, dropping some. The sample lists tens of thousands of clones, 95% occurring once. Sequencing was carried out using T cells isolated from PBMCs. These receptors came from a human donor in good health. Both conserved end residues are part of each CDR3. The D gene is left open where the match is weak. Rows may omit the clone size; those that give it use once, few, many or a size class.

TRBJ1-1 | TRBD1 | TRBV10-3 | - | CAVQPGTGGRGDTEAFF | TGTGCCGTCCAACCCGGGACAGGGGGCCGAGGGGACACTGAAGCTTTCTTT
TRBJ2-5 | - | TRBV7-9 | - | CASSLPRQDSYQETQYF | TGTGCCAGCAGCTTACCACGACAGGACTCGTACCAAGAGACCCAGTACTTC
TRBJ2-1 | TRBD1 | TRBV6-4 | - | CASSDEDRGPVNEQFF | TGTGCCAGCAGTGACGAAGACAGGGGGCCTGTCAATGAGCAGTTCTTC
TRBJ2-3 | TRBD1 | TRBV19 | - | CASRKARDRATDTQYF | TGTGCCAGTAGAAAAGCCCGGGACAGGGCCACAGATACGCAGTATTTT
TRBJ2-7 | TRBD1 | TRBV10-2 | - | CASWGQGAYEQYF | TGCGCCAGCTGGGGACAGGGAGCCTACGAGCAGTACTTC
TRBJ2-5 | - | TRBV5-1 | - | CASSLEGDATQYF | TGCGCCAGCAGCTTGGAGGGGGACGCGACCCAGTACTTC
TRBJ1-3 | TRBD1 | TRBV2 | - | CASSSPRQGFDGNTIYF | TGTGCCAGCAGTTCTCCTCGACAGGGTTTCGATGGAAACACCATATATTTT
TRBJ2-7 | TRBD1 | TRBV6-5 | - | CASSRQGKRNKQYF | TGTGCCAGCAGTCGACAGGGTAAGCGGAACAAGCAGTACTTC
TRBJ2-7 | TRBD1 | TRBV6-1 | once | CASSEGGTAPYEQYF | TGTGCCAGCAGTGAAGGAGGGACAGCCCCCTACGAGCAGTACTTC
TRBJ2-5 | TRBD1 | TRBV25-1 | - | CASSDLKDRVQETQYF | TGTGCCAGCAGTGACCTCAAGGACAGGGTACAGGAGACCCAGTACTTC
TRBJ2-3 | - | TRBV5-4 | - | CASSLGLHSDTQYF | TGTGCCAGCAGCTTGGGACTACATAGCGATACGCAGTATTTT
TRBJ2-3 | - | TRBV9 | - | CASSVGDWTDTQYF | TGTGCCAGCAGCGTAGGGGACTGGACGGATACGCAGTATTTT
TRBJ2-3 | - | TRBV12-2 | - | CASRSGGAGRNTQYF | TGTGCAAGTCGCTCTGGGGGGGCGGGGCGGAATACGCAGTATTTT
TRBJ1-1 | - | TRBV5-4 | - | CASSRGAVNTEAFF | TGTGCCAGCAGCCGGGGGGCGGTGAACACTGAAGCTTTCTTT
TRBJ1-6 | - | TRBV27 | - | CASSWGLNSPLHF | TGTGCCAGCAGTTGGGGCCTTAATTCACCCCTCCACTTT
TRBJ2-7 | TRBD2 | TRBV7-2 | - | CASSLGGGYYEQYF | TGTGCCAGCAGCTTAGGCGGGGGGTACTACGAGCAGTACTTC
TRBJ1-1 | TRBD1 | TRBV25-1 | - | CASSESDARTGNNTEAFF | TGTGCCAGCAGTGAATCGGACGCTCGGACAGGGAATAACACTGAAGCTTTCTTT
TRBJ2-7 | - | TRBV6-1 | - | CASYTLQGPTYEQYF | TGTGCCAGTTACACTCTCCAGGGGCCGACCTACGAGCAGTACTTC
TRBJ2-7 | TRBD2 | TRBV6-1 | once | CASSERLTSGAYEQYF | TGTGCCAGCAGTGAACGGTTGACTAGCGGGGCCTACGAGCAGTACTTC
TRBJ2-5 | TRBD2 | TRBV7-8 | - | CASSHQFGRETQYF | TGTGCCAGCAGCCACCAATTCGGGAGGGAGACCCAGTACTTC
TRBJ2-3 | - | TRBV14 | - | CASSQYGGGDTQYF | TGTGCCAGCAGCCAATATGGGGGAGGAGATACGCAGTATTTT
TRBJ1-5 | - | TRBV7-2 | - | CASSSLAAVSYSNQPQHF | TGTGCCAGCAGCTCCTTGGCCGCCGTATCTTATAGCAATCAGCCCCAGCATTTT
TRBJ2-7 | - | TRBV5-1 | - | CASSLTGGGYEQYF | TGCGCCAGCAGCTTGACGGGGGGCGGGTACGAGCAGTACTTC
TRBJ2-1 | TRBD2 | TRBV28 | - | CASSPQSGRANEQFF | TGTGCCAGCAGTCCTCAAAGCGGGAGGGCCAATGAGCAGTTCTTC
TRBJ2-2 | TRBD1 | TRBV6-5 | once | CASSWDRPNTGELFF | TGTGCCAGCAGCTGGGACAGGCCGAACACCGGGGAGCTGTTTTTT
TRBJ1-1 | TRBD1 | TRBV14 | few | CASSPYRGNTEAFF | TGTGCCAGCAGCCCGTACAGGGGGAACACTGAAGCTTTCTTT
TRBJ2-1 | TRBD1 | TRBV27 | - | CASSPLADRGYSEQFF | TGTGCCAGCTCTCCTCTTGCGGACAGGGGATATAGTGAGCAGTTCTTC
TRBJ1-1 | TRBD1 | TRBV19 | - | CASSKGQGLSTEAFF | TGTGCCAGTAGTAAGGGACAGGGTTTGAGCACTGAAGCTTTCTTT
TRBJ2-1 | - | TRBV4-1 | - | CASSQDEGYNEQFF | TGCGCCAGCAGCCAAGATGAGGGATACAATGAGCAGTTCTTC
TRBJ1-2 | - | TRBV28 | - | CASSPYSGAAGNYGYTF | TGTGCCAGCAGTCCTTATTCCGGGGCCGCGGGAAACTATGGCTACACCTTC
TRBJ2-3 | TRBD2 | TRBV5-1 | - | CASSLRSGRATDTQYF | TGCGCCAGCAGCTTGCGCAGCGGGAGAGCCACAGATACGCAGTATTTT
TRBJ1-4 | TRBD1 | TRBV25-1 | - | CASSRLGQGNEKLFF | TGTGCCAGCAGTCGACTAGGACAGGGGAATGAAAAACTGTTTTTT
TRBJ2-5 | - | TRBV2 | - | CASSVVETQYF | TGTGCCAGCAGCGTTGTAGAGACCCAGTACTTC
TRBJ2-7 | TRBD1 | TRBV4-1 | - | CASSQVGTGKAYEQYF | TGCGCCAGCAGCCAAGTCGGGACAGGGAAGGCCTACGAGCAGTACTTC
TRBJ2-7 | - | TRBV10-1 | - | CASSPSVYEQYF | TGCGCCAGCAGTCCTAGCGTCTACGAGCAGTACTTC
TRBJ2-1 | - | TRBV7-8 | - | CASSFGIRRYNEQFF | TGTGCCAGCAGCTTCGGGATTAGGCGGTACAATGAGCAGTTCTTC
TRBJ2-6 | - | TRBV4-1 | - | CASSQDPQVPSGANVLTF | TGCGCCAGCAGCCAAGATCCACAGGTCCCCTCTGGGGCCAACGTCCTGACTTTC
TRBJ2-1 | TRBD2 | TRBV14 | - | CASSQLSGRPGRLDGADSNEQFF | TGTGCCAGCAGCCAACTCAGCGGGAGGCCTGGGCGCCTTGATGGGGCGGATTCCAATGAGCAGTTCTTC
TRBJ1-2 | TRBD1 | TRBV7-8 | - | CASSLGFIQGAENYGYTF | TGTGCCAGCAGCTTAGGATTTATCCAGGGGGCGGAAAACTATGGCTACACCTTC
TRBJ2-1 | TRBD2 | TRBV9 | - | CASSVGLAGTYNEQFF | TGTGCCAGCAGCGTAGGGCTAGCGGGAACCTACAATGAGCAGTTCTTC
TRBJ2-1 | TRBD2 | TRBV4-2 | - | CASSQMGLAGNNEQFF | TGTGCCAGCAGCCAGATGGGGCTAGCGGGGAACAATGAGCAGTTCTTC
TRBJ2-1 | TRBD2 | TRBV28 | once | CASKGLALDNEQFF | TGTGCCAGCAAGGGACTAGCGTTAGACAATGAGCAGTTCTTC
TRBJ2-3 | TRBD2 | TRBV4-1 | - | CASSRSTSEKSGGQYF | TGCGCCAGCAGCCGATCGACTAGCGAAAAATCCGGGGGGCAGTATTTT
TRBJ1-3 | - | TRBV28 | - | CASSPEKGGRGNTIYF | TGTGCCAGCAGCCCTGAGAAGGGGGGGAGAGGAAACACCATATATTTT
TRBJ1-2 | TRBD1 | TRBV27 | - | CASSLVGTAAYYGYTF | TGTGCCAGCAGTTTGGTAGGGACAGCAGCATACTATGGCTACACCTTC
TRBJ1-4 | - | TRBV6-5 | - | CASIRGGTNEKLFF | TGTGCCAGCATCCGTGGCGGGACCAATGAAAAACTGTTTTTT
TRBJ1-4 | - | TRBV6-5 | once | CASRPGQINEKLFF | TGTGCCAGCAGACCCGGACAGATTAATGAAAAACTGTTTTTT
TRBJ2-7 | TRBD1 | TRBV6-1 | - | CASSVYPPDRGLIYEQYF | TGTGCCAGCAGTGTATACCCGCCGGACAGGGGCCTTATCTACGAGCAGTACTTC
TRBJ2-1 | TRBD1 | TRBV30 | - | CAWHHGQGLGEQFF | TGTGCCTGGCACCATGGACAGGGGCTTGGCGAGCAGTTCTTC
TRBJ1-1 | - | TRBV28 | - | CASKGSHYTEAFF | TGTGCCAGCAAGGGGTCCCACTACACTGAAGCTTTCTTT
TRBJ2-2 | - | TRBV5-4 | - | CASRLGTSSYTGELFF | TGTGCCAGCAGACTTGGGACTTCCTCCTACACCGGGGAGCTGTTTTTT
TRBJ1-1 | - | TRBV5-4 | - | CASSLTQNTEAFF | TGTGCCAGCAGCTTAACACAGAACACTGAAGCTTTCTTT
TRBJ2-7 | - | TRBV11-3 | - | CASRGRGGTYEQYF | TGTGCCAGCCGCGGGCGGGGCGGGACCTACGAGCAGTACTTC